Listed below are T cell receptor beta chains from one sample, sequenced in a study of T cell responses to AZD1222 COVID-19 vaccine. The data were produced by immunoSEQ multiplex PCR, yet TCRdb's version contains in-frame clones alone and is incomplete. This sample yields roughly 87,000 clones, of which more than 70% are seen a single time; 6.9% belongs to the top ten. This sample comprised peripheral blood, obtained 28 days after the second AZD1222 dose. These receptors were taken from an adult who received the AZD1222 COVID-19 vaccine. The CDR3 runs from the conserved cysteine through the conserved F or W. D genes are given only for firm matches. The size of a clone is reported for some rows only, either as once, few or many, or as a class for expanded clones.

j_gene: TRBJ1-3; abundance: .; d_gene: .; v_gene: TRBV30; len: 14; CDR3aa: CAWRGGSTGNTIYF; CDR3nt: TGTGCCTGGAGGGGCGGCAGTACTGGAAACACCATATATTTT
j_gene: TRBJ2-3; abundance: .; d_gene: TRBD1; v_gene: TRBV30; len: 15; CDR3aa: CAWSVTGTSTDTQYF; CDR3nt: TGTGCCTGGAGTGTGACAGGGACAAGCACAGATACGCAGTATTTT
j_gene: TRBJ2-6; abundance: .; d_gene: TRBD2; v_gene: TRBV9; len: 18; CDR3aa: CASSVGLAGNTGANVLTF; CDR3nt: TGTGCCAGCAGCGTGGGACTAGCGGGAAATACTGGGGCCAACGTCCTGACTTTC
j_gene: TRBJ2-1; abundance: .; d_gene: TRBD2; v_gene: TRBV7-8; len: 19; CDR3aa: CASSLGLAGTSLTYNEQFF; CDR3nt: TGTGCCAGCAGCCTGGGACTAGCGGGCACTTCTCTCACTTACAATGAGCAGTTCTTC
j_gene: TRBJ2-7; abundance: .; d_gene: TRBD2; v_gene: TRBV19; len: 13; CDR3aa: CATGASGSTEQYF; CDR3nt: TGTGCCACAGGGGCTAGCGGGAGCACCGAGCAGTACTTC
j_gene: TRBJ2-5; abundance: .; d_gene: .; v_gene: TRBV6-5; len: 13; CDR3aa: CASSYGDFETQYF; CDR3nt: TGTGCCAGCAGTTACGGGGATTTTGAGACCCAGTACTTC
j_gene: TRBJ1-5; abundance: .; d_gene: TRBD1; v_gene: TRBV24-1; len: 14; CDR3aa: CATGRTGGNQPQHF; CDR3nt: TGTGCCACCGGGAGGACAGGGGGCAACCAGCCCCAGCATTTT
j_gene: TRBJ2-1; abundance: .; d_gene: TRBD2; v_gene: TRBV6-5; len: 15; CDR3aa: CASRPTAGGPYEQFF; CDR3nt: TGTGCCAGCAGACCAACAGCGGGAGGGCCTTATGAGCAGTTCTTC
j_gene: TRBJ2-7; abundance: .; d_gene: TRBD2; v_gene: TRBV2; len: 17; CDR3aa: CASSEGLGTSGSYEQYF; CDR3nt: TGTGCCAGCAGTGAAGGGTTGGGGACTAGCGGGTCGTACGAGCAGTACTTC
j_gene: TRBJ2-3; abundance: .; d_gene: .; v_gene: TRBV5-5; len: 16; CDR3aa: CASSSLEGAGIDTQYF; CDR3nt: TGTGCCAGCAGCTCCCTCGAGGGAGCGGGTATAGATACGCAGTATTTT
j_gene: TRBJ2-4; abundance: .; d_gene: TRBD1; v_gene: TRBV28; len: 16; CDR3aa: CASSRQGARHKNIQYF; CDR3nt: TGTGCCAGCAGTCGACAGGGGGCTAGACACAAAAACATTCAGTACTTC
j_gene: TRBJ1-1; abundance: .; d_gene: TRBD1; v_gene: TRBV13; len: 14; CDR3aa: CASSSSGTGAFRFF; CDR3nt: TGTGCCAGCAGTTCATCCGGGACAGGGGCTTTTCGTTTCTTT
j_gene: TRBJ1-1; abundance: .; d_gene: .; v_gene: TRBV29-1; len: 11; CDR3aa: CSVGGVTEAFF; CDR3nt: TGCAGCGTTGGAGGGGTCACTGAAGCTTTCTTT
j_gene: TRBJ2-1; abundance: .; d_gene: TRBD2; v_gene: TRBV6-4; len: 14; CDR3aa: CASSATSEYNEQFF; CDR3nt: TGTGCCAGCAGTGCTACTAGCGAGTACAATGAGCAGTTCTTC
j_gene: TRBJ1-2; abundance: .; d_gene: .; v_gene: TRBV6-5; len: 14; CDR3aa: CASSYSPAYDGYTF; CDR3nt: TGTGCCAGCAGTTACTCCCCAGCTTACGATGGCTACACCTTC
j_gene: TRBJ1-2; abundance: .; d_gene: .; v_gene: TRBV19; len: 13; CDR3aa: CASRHRDDYGYTF; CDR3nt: TGTGCCAGTAGACACAGGGATGACTATGGCTACACCTTC
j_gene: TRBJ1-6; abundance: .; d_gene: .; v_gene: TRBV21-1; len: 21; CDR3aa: CASSTLFPGLGLSSYNSPLHF; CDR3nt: TGTGCCAGCAGCACTCTCTTCCCAGGGTTAGGGCTCAGCTCCTATAATTCACCCCTCCACTTT
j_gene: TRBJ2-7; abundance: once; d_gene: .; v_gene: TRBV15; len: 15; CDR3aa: CATSRDNQGWDEQYF; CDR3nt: TGTGCCACCAGCAGAGATAATCAGGGGTGGGACGAGCAGTACTTC
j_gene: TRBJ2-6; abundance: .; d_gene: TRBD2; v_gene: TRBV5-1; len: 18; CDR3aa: CASTPRLAGESGANVLTF; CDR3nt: TGCGCCAGCACCCCGAGACTAGCGGGAGAGTCTGGGGCCAACGTCCTGACTTTC
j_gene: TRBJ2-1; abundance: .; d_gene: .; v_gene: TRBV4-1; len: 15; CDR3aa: CASSYPGRRGNEQFF; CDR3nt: TGCGCCAGCAGTTACCCGGGACGCCGGGGCAATGAGCAGTTCTTC
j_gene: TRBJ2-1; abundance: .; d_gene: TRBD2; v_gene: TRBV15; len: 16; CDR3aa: CATSREGGSGINEQFF; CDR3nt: TGTGCCACCAGCAGAGAGGGTGGTAGCGGGATCAATGAGCAGTTCTTC
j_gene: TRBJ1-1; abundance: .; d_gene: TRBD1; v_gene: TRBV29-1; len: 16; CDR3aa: CSVVLGTGGRGTEAFF; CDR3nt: TGCAGCGTTGTACTTGGGACAGGGGGCCGTGGCACTGAAGCTTTCTTT
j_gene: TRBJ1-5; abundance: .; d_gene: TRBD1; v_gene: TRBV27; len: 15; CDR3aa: CASSSIGQVNQPQHF; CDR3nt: TGTGCCAGCAGTTCTATCGGACAGGTCAATCAGCCCCAGCATTTT
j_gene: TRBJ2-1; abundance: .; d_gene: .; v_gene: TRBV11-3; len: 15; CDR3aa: CASSLGGGGYNEQFF; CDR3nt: TGTGCCAGCAGCTTAGGGGGGGGCGGCTACAATGAGCAGTTCTTC
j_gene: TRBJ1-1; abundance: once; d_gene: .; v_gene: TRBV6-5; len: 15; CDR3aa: CASSYTDRLNTEAFF; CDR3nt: TGTGCCAGCAGTTACACAGACAGGCTGAACACTGAAGCTTTCTTT
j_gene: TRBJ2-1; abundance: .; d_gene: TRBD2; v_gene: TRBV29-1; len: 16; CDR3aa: CSVHPRGLAAYNEQFF; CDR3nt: TGCAGCGTCCACCCACGGGGACTAGCGGCCTACAATGAGCAGTTCTTC
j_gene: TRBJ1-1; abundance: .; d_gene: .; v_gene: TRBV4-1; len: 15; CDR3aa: CASSPLGTKNTEAFF; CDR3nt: TGCGCCAGCAGCCCGCTAGGGACAAAGAACACTGAAGCTTTCTTT
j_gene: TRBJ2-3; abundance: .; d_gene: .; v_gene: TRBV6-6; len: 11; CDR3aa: CASSLRDTQYF; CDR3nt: TGTGCCAGCAGCCTTAGAGATACGCAGTATTTT
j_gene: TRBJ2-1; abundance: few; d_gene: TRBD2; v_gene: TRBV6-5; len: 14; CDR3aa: CASSLGGGRNEQFF; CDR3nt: TGTGCCAGCAGTCTTGGGGGGGGAAGGAATGAGCAGTTCTTC
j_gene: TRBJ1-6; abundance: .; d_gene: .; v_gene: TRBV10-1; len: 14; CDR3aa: CASSGGTASSSLHF; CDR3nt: TGCGCCAGCAGTGGAGGGACGGCCTCTTCGAGCCTCCACTTT
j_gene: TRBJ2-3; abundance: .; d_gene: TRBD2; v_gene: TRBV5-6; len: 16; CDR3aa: CASSRRTSGATDTQYF; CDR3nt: TGTGCCAGCAGCAGGAGGACTAGCGGGGCCACAGATACGCAGTATTTT
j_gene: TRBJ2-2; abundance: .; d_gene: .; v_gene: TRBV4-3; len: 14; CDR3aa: CASSQGGSAGELFF; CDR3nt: TGCGCCAGCAGCCAAGGTGGGAGCGCCGGGGAGCTGTTTTTT
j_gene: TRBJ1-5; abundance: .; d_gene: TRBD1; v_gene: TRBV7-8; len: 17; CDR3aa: CASSTGQGAYSNQPQHF; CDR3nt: TGTGCCAGCAGCACAGGACAGGGTGCTTATAGCAATCAGCCCCAGCATTTT
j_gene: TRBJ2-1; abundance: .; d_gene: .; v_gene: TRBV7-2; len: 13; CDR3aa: CASNSRTKNEQFF; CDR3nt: TGTGCCAGCAACTCCCGGACTAAGAATGAGCAGTTCTTC
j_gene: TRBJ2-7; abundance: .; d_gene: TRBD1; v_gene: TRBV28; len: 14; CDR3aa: CASSFSGTGGEQYF; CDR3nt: TGTGCCAGCAGTTTCTCCGGGACAGGAGGCGAGCAGTACTTC
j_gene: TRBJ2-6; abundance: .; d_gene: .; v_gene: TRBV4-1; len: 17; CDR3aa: CASSQESGSSGANVLTF; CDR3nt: TGCGCCAGCAGCCAAGAGAGCGGTAGCTCTGGGGCCAACGTCCTGACTTTC
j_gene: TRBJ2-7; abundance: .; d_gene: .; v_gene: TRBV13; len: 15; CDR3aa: CASSLGQPGTYEQYF; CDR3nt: TGTGCCAGCAGCTTAGGACAGCCAGGCACCTACGAGCAGTACTTC
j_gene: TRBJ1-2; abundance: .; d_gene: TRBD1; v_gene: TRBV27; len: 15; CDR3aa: CASSMAQGAHYGYTF; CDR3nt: TGTGCCAGCAGTATGGCCCAGGGGGCCCACTATGGCTACACCTTC
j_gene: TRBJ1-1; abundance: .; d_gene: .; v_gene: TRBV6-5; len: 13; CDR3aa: CASMARGITEAFF; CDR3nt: TGTGCCAGCATGGCCAGGGGTATAACTGAAGCTTTCTTT
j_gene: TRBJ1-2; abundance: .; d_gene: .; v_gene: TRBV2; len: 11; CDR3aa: CASGTNYGYTF; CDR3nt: TGTGCCAGTGGGACAAACTATGGCTACACCTTC
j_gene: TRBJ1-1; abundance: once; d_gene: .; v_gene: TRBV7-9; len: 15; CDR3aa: CASSFPLGKNTEAFF; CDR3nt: TGTGCCAGCAGCTTCCCCCTGGGGAAGAACACTGAAGCTTTCTTT
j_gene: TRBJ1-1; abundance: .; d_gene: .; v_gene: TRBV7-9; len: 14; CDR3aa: CASSLPQGNTEAFF; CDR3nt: TGTGCCAGCAGCTTACCCCAGGGGAACACTGAAGCTTTCTTT
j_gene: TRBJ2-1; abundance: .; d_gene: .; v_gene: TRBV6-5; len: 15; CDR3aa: CASSSTGSSYNEQFF; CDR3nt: TGTGCCAGCAGTTCCACAGGGAGCTCCTACAATGAGCAGTTCTTC
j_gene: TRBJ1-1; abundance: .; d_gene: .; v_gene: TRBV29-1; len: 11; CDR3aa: CSVRQNTEAFF; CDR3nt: TGCAGCGTTCGGCAGAACACTGAAGCTTTCTTT
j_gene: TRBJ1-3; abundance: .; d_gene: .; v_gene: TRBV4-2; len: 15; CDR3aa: CASSQGGREGNTIYF; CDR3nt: TGTGCCAGCAGCCAAGGCGGCAGGGAGGGAAACACCATATATTTT
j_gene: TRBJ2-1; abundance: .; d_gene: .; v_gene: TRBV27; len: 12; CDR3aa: CASGNRGNEQFF; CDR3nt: TGTGCCAGTGGAAACCGTGGGAATGAGCAGTTCTTC
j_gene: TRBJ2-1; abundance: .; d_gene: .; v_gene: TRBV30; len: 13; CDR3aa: CAWSPGNYNEQFF; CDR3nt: TGTGCCTGGAGTCCCGGGAACTACAATGAGCAGTTCTTC
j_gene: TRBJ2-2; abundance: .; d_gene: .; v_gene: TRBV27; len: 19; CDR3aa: CASSLKLPLAADYTGELFF; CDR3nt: TGTGCCAGCAGCTTAAAATTACCCCTGGCAGCAGACTACACCGGGGAGCTGTTTTTT
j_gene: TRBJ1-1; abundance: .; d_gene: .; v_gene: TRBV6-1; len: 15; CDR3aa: CASSEVNGYGTEAFF; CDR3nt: TGTGCCAGCAGTGAAGTAAACGGATACGGCACTGAAGCTTTCTTT
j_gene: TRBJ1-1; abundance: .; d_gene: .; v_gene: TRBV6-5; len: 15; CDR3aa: CASSYSWIMDTEAFF; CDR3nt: TGTGCCAGCAGTTACTCATGGATCATGGACACTGAAGCTTTCTTT
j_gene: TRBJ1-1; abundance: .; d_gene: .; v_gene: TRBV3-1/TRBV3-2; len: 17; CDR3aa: CASSQQPLARGNTEAFF; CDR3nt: TGTGCCAGCAGCCAACAACCCTTGGCCCGAGGAAACACTGAAGCTTTCTTT
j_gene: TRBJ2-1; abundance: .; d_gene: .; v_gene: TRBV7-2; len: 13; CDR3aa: CASSYGLSDEQFF; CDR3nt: TGTGCCAGCAGCTACGGACTCAGCGATGAGCAGTTCTTC
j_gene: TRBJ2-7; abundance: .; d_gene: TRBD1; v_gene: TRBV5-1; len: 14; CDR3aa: CASSGQGVSSEQYF; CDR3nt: TGCGCCAGCAGCGGACAGGGGGTAAGCTCCGAGCAGTACTTC
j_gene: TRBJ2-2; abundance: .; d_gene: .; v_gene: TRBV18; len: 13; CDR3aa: CASSPDAWGELFF; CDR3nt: TGTGCCAGCTCACCAGACGCTTGGGGGGAGCTGTTTTTT
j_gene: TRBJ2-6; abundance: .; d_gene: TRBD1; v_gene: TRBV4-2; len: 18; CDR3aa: CASSQIGTGASGANVLTF; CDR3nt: TGTGCCAGCAGCCAAATCGGGACAGGGGCCTCTGGGGCCAACGTCCTGACTTTC
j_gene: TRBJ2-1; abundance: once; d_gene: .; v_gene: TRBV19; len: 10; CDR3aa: CARGLAEQFF; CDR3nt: TGTGCCAGGGGGCTAGCGGAGCAGTTCTTC
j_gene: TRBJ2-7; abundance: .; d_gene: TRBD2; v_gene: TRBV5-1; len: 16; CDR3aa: CASSLGPAGRGYEQYF; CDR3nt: TGCGCCAGCAGCTTGGGGCCAGCCGGGAGGGGCTACGAGCAGTACTTC